This T cell receptor (beta chain) was observed in a study of beta chain features in type 1 diabetes. The overall study: Sorted cells numbering some 110 million were examined across all samples. General study points: Type 1 diabetes patients showed a moderate but significant shortening of TCRB CDR3s in all four CD4+ subsets.

The germline V and J ends were trimmed by 5 bases and 1 base, with 11 bases remaining between them. Germline V gene lookup returns CDR1 SEHNR and CDR2 FQNEAQ (reference sequence). The CDR3 loop spans 14 amino acids. Sequencing targeted expressed TCRB transcripts, as all isolated RNA had been reverse transcribed. The data were produced by immunoSEQ multiplex PCR, yet TCRdb's version contains in-frame clones alone and is incomplete. Altogether 500,000 to 650,000 clones are present, 9.5% to 15% being singletons, with the ten largest covering 0.09% to 0.15%. As regards this clone: Its antigen is still unknown.

The sample comprised naive CD4+ T cells from blood. The clonotype originates from a man aged 25-45 years with type 1 diabetes. The chain combines TRBV7-9 with TRBJ2-5; D remains unclear. Here the CDR3 DNA reads TGTGCCAGCAGCACTGCAGGCCCCCAAGAGACCCAGTACTTC. The encoded protein is CASSTAGPQETQYF.